This passage covers 31 T cell receptor beta chains from one sample sequenced in a study of blood T cell repertoires in COVID-19. The repertoire was sequenced with immunoSEQ multiplex PCR; TCRdb's copy has only in-frame clones and lacks some. This table holds roughly 38,000 clones, roughly four fifths found once. Sequences were obtained from peripheral blood. All receptors derive from a man aged 40-50 years with active or convalescent COVID-19.

This clone is a singleton in its sample. A read error may account for a junction end that differs from germline. The chain carries TRBV4-3 and TRBJ1-4; D is perhaps TRBD1 (6 bases). This CDR3 comprises 13 residues. Looked up from germline, CDR1 is LGHNA and CDR2 is YSLEER. The CDR3 DNA reads as TGCGCCAGCAGCCGCCAGGGGACCCCCGCGAGGATTTTT. Translated, it gives CASSRQGTPARIF.

This chain connects TRBV29-1 to TRBJ2-1; TRBD2 might be the D (6 bases). Trimming shortened V by 7 bases and J by 9 bases, and 16 bases separated the two germline ends. CDR3 length equals 12 residues. Germline V gene sequence: CDR1 SQVTM, CDR2 ANQGSEA. The CDR3 DNA sequence: TGCAGCGGTTACCGGGAGACCGTTGAGCAGTTCTTC. Its translation is CSGYRETVEQFF.

V and J are TRBV24-1 and TRBJ2-7; 10 bases map to TRBD1. V was clipped by 9 bases and J by 7 bases; unmatched bases: 11. The CDR3 covers 14 residues. CDR1 is KGHDR and CDR2 is SFDVKD in the germline V gene. CDR3 DNA: TGTGCCACCTCGGACAGGGGGGAGCTTGGGGAGCAGTACTTC. It is translated as CATSDRGELGEQYF.

The rearrangement uses TRBV7-6 and TRBJ2-5; 9 nucleotides line up with TRBD1. Per germline, CDR1 SGHVS and CDR2 FNYEAQ. This CDR3 comprises 15 residues. V lost 3 bases, J lost 5 bases, and 7 bases stayed unmatched. In nucleotides, the CDR3 is TGTGCCAGCAGCTTGGGGACAGGGCCCCCCGAGACCCAGTACTTC. It codes for CASSLGTGPPETQYF.

The V gene is TRBV5-1, the J gene TRBJ1-5; TRBD1 matches at 7 bases. The V and J ends lost 4 bases and 4 bases, in that order; junction bases with no gene match: 5. CDR1 SGHRS and CDR2 YFSETQ come from the germline V gene. This CDR3 region has 14 residues. CDR3: CASSPGQQNQPQHF. In DNA, the CDR3 is TGCGCCAGCAGCCCGGGACAGCAGAATCAGCCCCAGCATTTT.

The rearrangement links TRBV4-1 to TRBJ2-7; tentative D call: TRBD1 (6 bases). Germline V CDR1 and CDR2: MGHRA, YSYEKL. Trimming took off 3 bases at V and 0 bases at J, with 12 bases between the two ends. This CDR3 is 15 amino acids long. The chain's CDR3 is CASSQTDRNSYEQYF. As DNA, the CDR3 is TGCGCCAGCAGCCAGACCGACAGGAACTCCTACGAGCAGTACTTC.

This clone was detected once. The chain combines TRBV4-1 with TRBJ2-3; perhaps TRBD1 as D (6 bases). V was shortened by 3 bases and J by 5 bases, with 12 bases between the two germline ends. The CDR3 runs to 14 residues. CDR1 is MGHRA, CDR2 YSYEKL, per germline. Here the CDR3 DNA reads TGCGCCAGCAGCCACCTACAGGGCGGAGATACGCAGTATTTT. Its translation: CASSHLQGGDTQYF.

V and J are TRBV4-1 and TRBJ2-3, with 7 bases identical to TRBD1. CDR1 MGHRA and CDR2 YSYEKL come from the germline V gene. The CDR3 spans 18 residues. Unmatched junction bases numbered 13, after V lost 4 bases and J lost 0 bases. CDR3 nucleotides: TGCGCCAGCAGCCCCCGAGTGTCGGGACAGTCTAGCACAGATACGCAGTATTTT. Protein: CASSPRVSGQSSTDTQYF.

V and J are TRBV19 and TRBJ2-7; maybe TRBD1 (7 bases). This CDR3 comprises 16 residues. Germline CDR1 and CDR2: LNHDA and SQIVND (reference sequence). V was clipped by 6 bases and J by 4 bases, with 22 bases between them. The CDR3 region is CASSPGLGQARYEQYF. The CDR3, as DNA: TGTGCCAGTAGCCCGGGACTCGGACAGGCGCGTTACGAGCAGTACTTC. Using reference TRBV19 and TRBJ2-7 for the parts outside the CDR3, the full variable domain is DGGITQSPKYLFRKEGQNVTLSCEQNLNHDAMYWYRQDPGQGLRLIYYSQIVNDFQKGDIAEGYSVSREKKESFPLTVTSAQKNPTAFYLCASSPGLGQARYEQYFGPGTRLTVT.

This chain uses TRBV5-6 with TRBJ2-1; 9 bases map to TRBD2. Germline values: CDR1 SGHDT, CDR2 YYEEEE. CDR3 length: 16 residues. V trimming: 3 bases; J trimming: 7 bases; junction bases outside the gene matches: 11. In nucleotides, the CDR3 is TGTGCCAGCAGCTACCGGACTAGCGCGGGGAGGAATGAGCAGTTCTTC. Translating gives CASSYRTSAGRNEQFF.

V usage is TRBV28 and J usage is TRBJ2-2, with 10 bases matching TRBD2. The J segment lost 3 bases and the V segment lost 6 bases, leaving 4 bases of the junction unmatched. The CDR3 length is 15 residues. Germline V gives CDR1 MDHEN, CDR2 SYDVKM. The CDR3 is CASSSGGVDTGELFF. DNA for the CDR3: TGTGCCAGCAGCAGCGGGGGGGTAGACACCGGGGAGCTGTTTTTT.

Here the CDR3 DNA reads TGTGCCAGCAGCCAAGTTCAGGGGGCGGCCGGGGAGCTGTTTTTT. This translates into CASSQVQGAAGELFF. The V call is TRBV14, the J call TRBJ2-2; 8 bases align to TRBD1. Germline V CDR1 and CDR2: SGHDN, FVKESK. The length of the CDR3 is 15 residues. J gave up 6 bases and V 1 base, and 4 bases lay outside the gene matches.

This clone is a singleton in its sample. The chain uses TRBV5-1 and TRBJ1-2; 10 bases map to TRBD1. V lost 4 bases to trimming and J lost 6 bases; unmatched junction nucleotides: 21. Germline V lookup: CDR1 SGHRS, CDR2 YFSETQ. There are 19 residues in the CDR3. The CDR3 sequence is CASSLPSPGTGALRDGYTF. The CDR3 nucleotides are TGCGCCAGCAGCCTGCCATCTCCCGGGACAGGGGCATTACGAGATGGCTACACCTTC. The whole variable domain, remainder taken from reference TRBV5-1 and TRBJ1-2, is KAGVTQTPRYLIKTRGQQVTLSCSPISGHRSVSWYQQTPGQGLQFLFEYFSETQRNKGNFPGRFSGRQFSNSRSEMNVSTLELGDSALYLCASSLPSPGTGALRDGYTFGSGTRLTVV.

This clone was seen more than once but under ten times. In nucleotides, the CDR3 is TGTGCCAGCAGTTTCGGACAGGGGGCCACTGAAGCTTTCTTT. It specifies CASSFGQGATEAFF. V is TRBV6-5 and J is TRBJ1-1, with 11 bases lining up with TRBD1. The CDR3 contains 14 residues. Looked up from germline, CDR1 is MNHEY and CDR2 is SVGAGI. With 4 bases clipped from V and 4 bases from J, the junction kept 2 bases outside the gene matches.

V gene TRBV7-2 combines with J gene TRBJ1-2; 8 nucleotides line up with TRBD1. The V and J ends lost 5 bases and 1 base, in that order; junction bases with no gene match: 18. Germline V CDR1 and CDR2: SGHTA, FQGNSA. The CDR3 runs 19 residues. The CDR3 DNA sequence: TGTGCCAGCAGCCTCCCCTCCGACAGGGGAGCCCAAGTTAACTATGGCTACACCTTC. This encodes CASSLPSDRGAQVNYGYTF. Filled out from reference TRBV7-2 and TRBJ1-2, the complete variable domain reads GAGVSQSPSNKVTEKGKDVELRCDPISGHTALYWYRQSLGQGLEFLIYFQGNSAPDKSGLPSDRFSAERTGGSVSTLTIQRTQQEDSAVYLCASSLPSDRGAQVNYGYTFGSGTRLTVV.

This chain connects TRBV5-8 to TRBJ2-4; a possible D gene is TRBD2 (5 bases). The CDR3 is 18 residues long. Germline V gene lookup returns CDR1 SGHTS and CDR2 YDEGEE. V lost 2 bases, J lost 1 base, and 19 bases lay in between. This CDR3 is CASSFPQAEIFAKNIQYF. The CDR3 bases are TGTGCCAGCAGCTTTCCCCAAGCGGAGATATTTGCCAAAAACATTCAGTACTTC.

The chain has TRBV25-1 and TRBJ1-1; possibly TRBD1 for D (6 bases). V lost 3 bases and J 2 bases, leaving 13 bases between the germline ends. This CDR3 comprises 15 residues. Germline CDR1 and CDR2: MGHDK and SYGVNS. The CDR3 DNA is TGTGCCAGCAGTGAGGGGGGGCCTTCAAACACTGAAGCTTTCTTT. Translated: CASSEGGPSNTEAFF.

The rearrangement uses TRBV5-4 and TRBJ1-1; D gene ambiguous. V lost 0 bases and J 3 bases, leaving 9 bases between the germline ends. The germline CDR1 and CDR2 sequences are SGHNT and YYREEE (reference sequence). This CDR3 is built from 14 residues. CDR3 region: CASSLEYGYTEAFF. The DNA of the CDR3 is TGTGCCAGCAGCTTGGAGTATGGCTACACTGAAGCTTTCTTT.

A single count supports this clone. The V and J genes are TRBV2 and TRBJ1-3, with D perhaps matching TRBD1 (5 bases). The germline gives CDR1 SNHLY, CDR2 FYNNEI. V was trimmed by 3 bases and J by 2 bases, leaving 11 bases between them. The CDR3 runs to 15 residues. The CDR3 reads CASSEGARAGNTIYF. CDR3 nucleotide sequence: TGTGCCAGCAGTGAGGGCGCCAGGGCTGGAAACACCATATATTTT. The full variable domain, completed using reference TRBV2 and TRBJ1-3, is EPEVTQTPSHQVTQMGQEVILRCVPISNHLYFYWYRQILGQKVEFLVSFYNNEISEKSEIFDDQFSVERPDGSNFTLKIRSTKLEDSAMYFCASSEGARAGNTIYFGEGSWLTVV.

The chain recombines TRBV5-1 with TRBJ2-5; D gene uncertain. Trimming left V 7 bases short and J 3 bases short, with 13 bases between. Germline CDR1 reads SGHRS; CDR2 reads YFSETQ. The CDR3 totals 13 residues. CDR3 region: CASGEFLEETQYF. CDR3 in DNA: TGCGCCAGCGGAGAGTTCTTGGAAGAGACCCAGTACTTC.

A few counts support this clone. This chain joins TRBV28 and TRBJ1-6, with TRBD1 as a possible D gene (6 bases). The germline V and J ends were trimmed by 11 bases and 4 bases, with 12 bases remaining between them. The CDR3 runs 13 residues. Germline CDR1 and CDR2: MDHEN and SYDVKM. The CDR3: CAHTGQYNSPLHF. Written as DNA, the CDR3 is TGTGCCCACACCGGACAGTATAATTCACCCCTCCACTTT.

The chain uses TRBV15 and TRBJ1-2; 11 nucleotides agree with TRBD1. There are 15 residues in the CDR3. V lost 3 bases to trimming and J lost 8 bases; unmatched junction nucleotides: 8. Germline V lookup: CDR1 LNHNV, CDR2 YYDKDF (reference sequence). CDR3 bases: TGTGCCACCAGCAGGTCAGGACAGGGGGCGCGCGGCTACACCTTC. Translated, it gives CATSRSGQGARGYTF.

The chain combines TRBV19 with TRBJ2-7, with 9 bases matching TRBD1. The J segment lost 1 base and the V segment lost 2 bases, leaving 6 bases of the junction unmatched. Germline CDR1 is LNHDA and CDR2 is SQIVND (reference sequence). The CDR3 runs 16 residues. DNA for the CDR3: TGTGCCAGTAGTATATCCCACAGGGGGCCTTCCTACGAGCAGTACTTC. Translation: CASSISHRGPSYEQYF.

The chain employs TRBV28 and TRBJ1-1, with 9 bases identical to TRBD1. The CDR3 consists of 16 residues. The germline gives CDR1 MDHEN, CDR2 SYDVKM. V dropped 2 bases and J dropped 4; count of bases not matched to a gene: 8. The CDR3 region has the DNA TGTGCCAGCAGTTTAATTTCGGGACAGGGAGGCACTGAAGCTTTCTTT. It is translated as CASSLISGQGGTEAFF.

This sequence joins TRBV7-2 and TRBJ2-1; D might be TRBD2 (6 bases). CDR3 length: 17 residues. Germline V gene sequence: CDR1 SGHTA, CDR2 FQGNSA. V dropped 1 base and J dropped 0 bases, with 13 bases sitting between them. CDR3 bases: TGTGCCAGCAGCTTAGGACTCCGGGGGAGCTCCTACAATGAGCAGTTCTTC. Translated: CASSLGLRGSSYNEQFF.

This sequence joins TRBV19 and TRBJ2-7; D is possibly TRBD2 (5 bases). This CDR3 is 13 amino acids long. V was pared by 5 bases and J by 3 bases, with 11 bases between. Germline values: CDR1 LNHDA, CDR2 SQIVND (reference sequence). This CDR3 is CASSHPGSYEQYF. CDR3 DNA: TGTGCCAGTAGTCATCCGGGGAGCTACGAGCAGTACTTC.

The rearrangement links TRBV4-2 to TRBJ2-7; 7 bases agree with TRBD1. The trim removed 1 base at V and 0 bases at J, leaving 3 bases unmatched. CDR1 is LGHNA, CDR2 YNFKEQ, per germline. The CDR3 has 15 amino acids. DNA for the CDR3: TGTGCCAGCAGCCAAGCGTGGGACAGCTCCTACGAGCAGTACTTC. Its translation is CASSQAWDSSYEQYF.

This clone occurred a few times. Written as DNA, the CDR3 is TGTGCCAGCAGCCCTCGAGGCGGTTTCAATCAGCCCCAGCATTTT. Amino acid sequence: CASSPRGGFNQPQHF. V usage is TRBV25-1 and J usage is TRBJ1-5, with unresolved D. This CDR3 is 15 amino acids long. V lost 6 bases to trimming and J lost 3 bases, with 15 bases between them. The germline gives CDR1 MGHDK, CDR2 SYGVNS.

J is TRBJ2-2 and V is TRBV6-5; 8 nucleotides match TRBD2. Germline CDR1 reads MNHEY; CDR2 reads SVGAGI. J gave up 0 bases and V 0 bases, and 0 bases lay outside the gene matches. The CDR3 consists of 16 residues. For the CDR3, the DNA is TGTGCCAGCAGTTACTCTAGCGGGACGAACACCGGGGAGCTGTTTTTT. Its translation: CASSYSSGTNTGELFF.

The chain couples TRBV4-1 to TRBJ2-1; 10 positions agree with TRBD2. Trimming at V came to 2 bases and at J to 3 bases, leaving 4 bases not matched to a gene. The germline V gene has CDR1 MGHRA and CDR2 YSYEKL. There are 16 residues in the CDR3. The CDR3 DNA is TGCGCCAGCAGCCAATTAGCGGGGGGAGGCTACAATGAGCAGTTCTTC. This codes for CASSQLAGGGYNEQFF.

Comment on this clone: Other DNA variants within this sample encode the same CDR3. The V and J genes are TRBV15 and TRBJ1-3; no firm D call. The CDR3 covers 15 residues. Germline lookup yields CDR1 LNHNV and CDR2 YYDKDF (reference sequence). V was pared by 0 bases and J by 0 bases, with 6 bases between. In DNA form, the CDR3 reads TGTGCCACCAGCAGAGATCGAGGCTCTGGAAACACCATATATTTT. This translates into CATSRDRGSGNTIYF.